The clone carrying this TCR beta chain has a single count. The sample comes from a study of CD8 T cell repertoires and HIV-1 epitope variants. Study-level background: Twenty-five autologous and known Gag and Nef epitope variant peptides each stimulated T cells separately. Controls were a CMV, EBV and flu peptide pool, Ebola AY9 negative control, and no-peptide well. Tested: three Gag epitope families, Nef HW9 and YT9. Separate from the cultures, 1M uncultured T cells served as baseline.

Looked up from germline, CDR1 is MDHEN and CDR2 is SYDVKM. The V segment lost 7 bases and the J segment 2 bases; nucleotides outside the gene matches: 18. The CDR3 is 19 amino acids. Generated by immunoSEQ multiplex PCR, the TCRdb table keeps only in-frame clones and is missing some. In the table there are about 90,000 clones, approximately 70% of which are singletons. The chain employs TRBV28 and TRBJ2-2; TRBD1 matches at 8 bases. Sequencing was carried out using uncultured baseline CD8+ T cells from peripheral blood mononuclear cells (PBMCs). The TCR comes from a male donor with HIV. CDR3 amino acids: CASKNYQPRDRQNTGELFF. Written as DNA, the CDR3 is TGTGCCAGCAAAAACTATCAACCTCGGGACAGGCAAAACACCGGGGAGCTGTTTTTT.